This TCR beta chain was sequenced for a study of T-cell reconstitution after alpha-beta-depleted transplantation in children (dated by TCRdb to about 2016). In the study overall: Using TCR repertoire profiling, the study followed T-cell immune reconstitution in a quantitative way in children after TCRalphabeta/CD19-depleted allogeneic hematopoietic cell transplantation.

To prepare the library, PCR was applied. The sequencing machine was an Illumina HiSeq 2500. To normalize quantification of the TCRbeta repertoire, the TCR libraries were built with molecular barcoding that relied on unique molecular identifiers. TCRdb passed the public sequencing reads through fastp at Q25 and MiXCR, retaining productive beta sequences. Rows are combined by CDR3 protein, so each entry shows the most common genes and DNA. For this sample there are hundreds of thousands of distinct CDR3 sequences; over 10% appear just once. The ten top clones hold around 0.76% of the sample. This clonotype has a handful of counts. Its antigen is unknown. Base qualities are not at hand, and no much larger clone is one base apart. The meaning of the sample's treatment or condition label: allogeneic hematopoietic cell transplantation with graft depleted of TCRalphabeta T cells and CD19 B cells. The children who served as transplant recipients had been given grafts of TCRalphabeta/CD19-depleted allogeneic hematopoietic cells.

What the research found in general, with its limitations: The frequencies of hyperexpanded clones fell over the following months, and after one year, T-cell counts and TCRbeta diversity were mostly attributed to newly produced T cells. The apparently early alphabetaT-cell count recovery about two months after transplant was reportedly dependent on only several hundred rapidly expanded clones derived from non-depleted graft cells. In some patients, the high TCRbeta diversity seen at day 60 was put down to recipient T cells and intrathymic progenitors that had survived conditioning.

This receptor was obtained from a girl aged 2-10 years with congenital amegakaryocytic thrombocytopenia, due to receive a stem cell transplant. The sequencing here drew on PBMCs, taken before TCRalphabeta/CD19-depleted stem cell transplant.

CDR3 reads: CSAGGGTYNEQFF. The bases are TGCAGTGCTGGCGGCGGGACTTACAATGAGCAGTTCTTC. Here the chain combines TRBV20-1 and TRBJ2-1, and possibly TRBD2, on 6 matching bases. V was cut back by 5 bases and J by 4 bases, leaving a gap of 12 bases between them. From its cysteine to its phenylalanine, the CDR3 spans 13 amino acids. Here the CDR3 DNA is all that survives: 39 bases in frame from base 1. The germline V gene encodes CDR1 DFQATT and CDR2 SNEGSKA (reference sequence).